This record concerns one TCR beta chain sequence. These data come from a study of cytomegalovirus exposure and HLA in healthy donors. PCR employed 60 Vbeta and 13 Jbeta primers. Profiling relied on immunoSEQ multiplex PCR, and the TCRdb table lists in-frame clones only, not all of them. The sample includes some 180,000 clones, around 84% seen only once; the top ten take about 1.5%. Trimming cost V 1 base and J 6 bases; bases outside gene matches: 2. The CDR3 length is 13 residues. Germline V gene sequence: CDR1 MGHRA, CDR2 YSYEKL. The chain is built from TRBV4-1 and TRBJ1-2; 7 bases are shared with TRBD1. The TCR comes from a young woman in good health and CMV-seronegative. What was sequenced was PBMCs. The DNA for the CDR3 is TGCGCCAGCAGCCAAGGGACAGGAGATGGCTACACCTTC. It codes for CASSQGTGDGYTF.